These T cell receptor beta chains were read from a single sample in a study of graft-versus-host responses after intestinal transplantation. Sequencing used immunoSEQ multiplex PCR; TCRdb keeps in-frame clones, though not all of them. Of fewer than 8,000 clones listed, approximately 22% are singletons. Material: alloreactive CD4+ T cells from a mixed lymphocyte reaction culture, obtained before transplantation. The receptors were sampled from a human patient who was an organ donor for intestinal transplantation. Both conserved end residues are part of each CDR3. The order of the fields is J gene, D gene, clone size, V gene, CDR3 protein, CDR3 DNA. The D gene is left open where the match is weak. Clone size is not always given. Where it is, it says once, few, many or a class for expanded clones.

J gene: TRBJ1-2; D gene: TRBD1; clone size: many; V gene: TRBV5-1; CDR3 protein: CASSHWDRENYGYTF; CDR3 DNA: TGTGCCAGCAGCCACTGGGACAGGGAGAACTATGGCTACACCTTC
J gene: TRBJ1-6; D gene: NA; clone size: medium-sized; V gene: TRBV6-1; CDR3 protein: CASSVTGSLGSPLHF; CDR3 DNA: TGTGCCAGCAGCGTTACAGGGTCCTTAGGGTCACCCCTCCACTTT
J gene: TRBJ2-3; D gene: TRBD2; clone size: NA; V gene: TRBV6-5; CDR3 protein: CASSRGGATDTQYF; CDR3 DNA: TGTGCCAGCAGCCGCGGGGGGGCTACAGATACGCAGTATTTT
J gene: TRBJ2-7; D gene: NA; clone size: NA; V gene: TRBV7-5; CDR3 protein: CASSFAYTLESSYEQYF; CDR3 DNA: TGTGCCAGCAGCTTCGCATACACATTGGAAAGCTCCTACGAGCAGTACTTC
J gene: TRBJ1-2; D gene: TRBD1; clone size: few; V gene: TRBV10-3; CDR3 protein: CASRLTGTVGYTF; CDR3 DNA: TGTGCCAGCAGATTGACAGGGACTGTCGGCTACACCTTC
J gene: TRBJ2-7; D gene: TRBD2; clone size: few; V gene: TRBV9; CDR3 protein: CASSPLAGPPGEQYF; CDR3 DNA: TGTGCCAGCAGCCCCCTAGCGGGCCCCCCGGGCGAGCAGTACTTC
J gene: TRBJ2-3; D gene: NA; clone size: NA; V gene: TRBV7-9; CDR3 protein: CASSSGHSTDTQYF; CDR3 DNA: TGTGCCAGCAGCTCCGGACATAGCACAGATACGCAGTATTTT
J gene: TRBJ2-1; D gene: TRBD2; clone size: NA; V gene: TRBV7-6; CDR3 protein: CASSLQWTSGVNNEQFF; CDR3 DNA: TGTGCCAGCAGCCTACAATGGACTAGCGGGGTTAACAATGAGCAGTTCTTC
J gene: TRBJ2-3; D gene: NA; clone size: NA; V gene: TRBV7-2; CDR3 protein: CASSLSSRAGQDTQYF; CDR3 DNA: TGTGCCAGCAGCTTATCGTCTAGGGCGGGGCAGGATACGCAGTATTTT
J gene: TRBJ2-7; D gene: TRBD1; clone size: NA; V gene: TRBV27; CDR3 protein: CASSLSDRGSEQYF; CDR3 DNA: TGTGCCAGCAGTTTATCGGACAGGGGGTCCGAGCAGTACTTC
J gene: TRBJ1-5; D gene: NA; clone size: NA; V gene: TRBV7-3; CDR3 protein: CASSLEQGGNQPQHF; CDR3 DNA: TGTGCCAGCAGCTTAGAACAGGGAGGGAATCAGCCCCAGCATTTT
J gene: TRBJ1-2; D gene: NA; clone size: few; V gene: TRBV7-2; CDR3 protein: CASSLETNYGYTF; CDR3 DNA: TGTGCCAGCAGCTTAGAAACGAACTATGGCTACACCTTC
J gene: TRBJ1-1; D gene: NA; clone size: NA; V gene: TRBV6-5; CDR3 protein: CASRGTTNTEAFF; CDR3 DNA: TGTGCCAGCAGGGGGACAACGAACACTGAGGCTTTCTTC
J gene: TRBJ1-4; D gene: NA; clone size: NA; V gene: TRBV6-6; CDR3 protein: CASSYVGALGEKLFF; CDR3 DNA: TGTGCCAGCAGTTACGTGGGGGCGCTTGGCGAAAAACTGTTTTTT